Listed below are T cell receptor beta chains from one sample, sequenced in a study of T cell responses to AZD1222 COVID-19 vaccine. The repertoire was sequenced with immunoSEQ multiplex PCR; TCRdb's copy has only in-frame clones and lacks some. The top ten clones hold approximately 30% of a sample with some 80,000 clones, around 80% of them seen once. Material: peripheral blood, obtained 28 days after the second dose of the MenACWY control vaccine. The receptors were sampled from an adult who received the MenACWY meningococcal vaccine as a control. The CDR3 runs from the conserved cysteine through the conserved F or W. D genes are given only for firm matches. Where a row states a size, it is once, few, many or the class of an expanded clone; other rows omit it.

cdr3_aa: CASSEAASEQFF
cdr3_nt: TGTGCCAGCAGTGAAGCTGCGAGTGAGCAGTTCTTC
d_call: .
clone_size: .
j_call: TRBJ2-1
v_call: TRBV6-1

cdr3_aa: CASTRSGRAYEQYF
cdr3_nt: TGTGCCAGCACCCGTAGCGGGAGGGCCTACGAGCAGTACTTC
d_call: TRBD2
clone_size: .
j_call: TRBJ2-7
v_call: TRBV28

cdr3_aa: CASSLPGGATEAFF
cdr3_nt: TGTGCCAGCAGCTTACCGGGGGGAGCGACTGAAGCTTTCTTT
d_call: .
clone_size: .
j_call: TRBJ1-1
v_call: TRBV7-9

cdr3_aa: CASGQGARIGEKLFF
cdr3_nt: TGTGCCAGTGGACAGGGGGCAAGGATAGGTGAAAAACTGTTTTTT
d_call: TRBD1
clone_size: .
j_call: TRBJ1-4
v_call: TRBV28

cdr3_aa: CASSLYPEGGEQYF
cdr3_nt: TGTGCCAGCAGCCTATACCCCGAGGGCGGGGAGCAGTACTTC
d_call: .
clone_size: .
j_call: TRBJ2-7
v_call: TRBV5-6

cdr3_aa: CASTLEGGTGELFF
cdr3_nt: TGTGCCAGCACCCTGGAGGGCGGCACCGGGGAGCTGTTTTTT
d_call: .
clone_size: once
j_call: TRBJ2-2
v_call: TRBV9

cdr3_aa: CASSQSFYEQYF
cdr3_nt: TGTGCCAGCAGCCAATCCTTCTACGAGCAGTACTTC
d_call: .
clone_size: .
j_call: TRBJ2-7
v_call: TRBV14

cdr3_aa: CASSEGSQGEKLFF
cdr3_nt: TGTGCCAGCAGTGAAGGCTCACAAGGAGAAAAACTGTTTTTT
d_call: .
clone_size: .
j_call: TRBJ1-4
v_call: TRBV6-1

cdr3_aa: CASSYSLQGRMNEQYF
cdr3_nt: TGTGCCAGCAGTTACTCCCTACAGGGGAGGATGAACGAGCAGTACTTC
d_call: .
clone_size: .
j_call: TRBJ2-7
v_call: TRBV6-2/TRBV6-3

cdr3_aa: CASIPGQGANEQFF
cdr3_nt: TGTGCCAGTATCCCCGGACAGGGAGCCAATGAGCAGTTCTTC
d_call: TRBD1
clone_size: .
j_call: TRBJ2-1
v_call: TRBV19

cdr3_aa: CASSQGFNQPQHF
cdr3_nt: TGTGCCAGCTCCCAGGGATTCAATCAGCCCCAGCATTTT
d_call: .
clone_size: .
j_call: TRBJ1-5
v_call: TRBV19